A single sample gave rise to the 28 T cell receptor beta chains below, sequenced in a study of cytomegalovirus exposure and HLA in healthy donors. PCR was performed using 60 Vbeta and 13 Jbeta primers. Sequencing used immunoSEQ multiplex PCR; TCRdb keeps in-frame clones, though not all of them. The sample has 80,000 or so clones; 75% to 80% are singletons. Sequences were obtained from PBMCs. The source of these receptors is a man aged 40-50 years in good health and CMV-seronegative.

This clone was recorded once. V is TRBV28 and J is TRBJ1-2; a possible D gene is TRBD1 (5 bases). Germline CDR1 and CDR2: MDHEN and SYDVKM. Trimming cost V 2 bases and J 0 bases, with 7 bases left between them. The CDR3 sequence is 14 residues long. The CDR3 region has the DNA TGTGCCAGCAGTTTACTAGGGGCTAACTATGGCTACACCTTC. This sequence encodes CASSLLGANYGYTF.

Written as DNA, the CDR3 is TGTGCCAGCGCGGACGGGACAACAGGGAACGGAAAACTGTTTTTT. Residues: CASADGTTGNGKLFF. The chain is built from TRBV6-5 and TRBJ1-4, with D possibly being TRBD1 (6 bases). V shed 8 bases and J shed 10 bases, with 23 bases lying between them. Germline lookup yields CDR1 MNHEY and CDR2 SVGAGI. The length of the CDR3 is 15 residues.

Written as DNA, the CDR3 is TGTGCCAGCAGGGGGGGACAGGGGGACTACAATGAGCAGTTCTTC. Its translation is CASRGGQGDYNEQFF. The rearrangement joins TRBV7-9 to TRBJ2-1; 11 bases are a match to TRBD1. The germline gives CDR1 SEHNR, CDR2 FQNEAQ (reference sequence). The ends lost 6 bases at V and 3 bases at J; junction bases unmatched: 4. The CDR3 consists of 15 residues.

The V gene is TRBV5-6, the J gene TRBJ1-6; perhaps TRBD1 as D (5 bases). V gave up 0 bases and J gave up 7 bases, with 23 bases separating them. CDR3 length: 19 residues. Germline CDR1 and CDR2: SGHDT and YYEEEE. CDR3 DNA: TGTGCCAGCAGCTTGGTGACAGCCCTGTTGCCCGGAGACAATTCACCCCTCCACTTT. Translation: CASSLVTALLPGDNSPLHF.

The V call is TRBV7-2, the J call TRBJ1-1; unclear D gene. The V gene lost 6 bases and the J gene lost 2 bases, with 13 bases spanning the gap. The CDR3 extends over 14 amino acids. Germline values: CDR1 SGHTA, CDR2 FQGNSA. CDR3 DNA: TGTGCCAGCAGTGATGTTGGGAGAAACACTGAAGCTTTCTTT. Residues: CASSDVGRNTEAFF. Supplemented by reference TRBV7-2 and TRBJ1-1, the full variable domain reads GAGVSQSPSNKVTEKGKDVELRCDPISGHTALYWYRQSLGQGLEFLIYFQGNSAPDKSGLPSDRFSAERTGGSVSTLTIQRTQQEDSAVYLCASSDVGRNTEAFFGQGTRLTVV.

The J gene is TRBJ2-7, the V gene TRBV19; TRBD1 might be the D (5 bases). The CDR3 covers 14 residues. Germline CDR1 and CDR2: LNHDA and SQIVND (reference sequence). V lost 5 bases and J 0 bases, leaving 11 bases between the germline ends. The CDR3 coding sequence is TGTGCCAGTAGTCCAAGCGACAGCTCCTACGAGCAGTACTTC. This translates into CASSPSDSSYEQYF.

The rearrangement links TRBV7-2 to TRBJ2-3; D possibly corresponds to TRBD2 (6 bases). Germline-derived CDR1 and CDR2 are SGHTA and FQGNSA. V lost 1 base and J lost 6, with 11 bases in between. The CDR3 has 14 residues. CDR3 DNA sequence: TGTGCCAGCAGCTTAGAGTTAGCGGAGGATACGCAGTATTTT. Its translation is CASSLELAEDTQYF.

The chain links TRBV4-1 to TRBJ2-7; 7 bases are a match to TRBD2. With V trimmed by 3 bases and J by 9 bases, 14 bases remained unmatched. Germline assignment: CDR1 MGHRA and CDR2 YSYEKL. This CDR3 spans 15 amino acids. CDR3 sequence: CASSQMEAGPLGQYF. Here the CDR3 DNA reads TGCGCCAGCAGCCAGATGGAAGCGGGACCCCTCGGGCAGTACTTC.

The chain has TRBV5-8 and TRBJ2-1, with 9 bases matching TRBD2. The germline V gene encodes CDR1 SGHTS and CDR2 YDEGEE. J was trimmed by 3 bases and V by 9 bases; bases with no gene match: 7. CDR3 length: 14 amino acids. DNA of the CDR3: TGTGCCACTTCGACTAGCGGCAACTACAATGAGCAGTTCTTC. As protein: CATSTSGNYNEQFF.

The CDR3 protein is CASSPSRDSPRGYTF. The CDR3 DNA follows: TGTGCCAGCAGTCCCTCCCGGGACAGCCCAAGGGGCTACACCTTC. The chain couples TRBV28 to TRBJ1-2; 7 bases match TRBD1. Germline lookup yields CDR1 MDHEN and CDR2 SYDVKM. V was pared by 5 bases and J by 8 bases, with 14 bases of the junction left unmatched. The CDR3 runs to 15 residues.

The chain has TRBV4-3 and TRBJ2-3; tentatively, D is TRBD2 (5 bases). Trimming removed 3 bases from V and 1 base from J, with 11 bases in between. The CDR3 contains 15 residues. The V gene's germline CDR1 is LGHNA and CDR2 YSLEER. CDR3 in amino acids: CASSQDFGGTDTQYF. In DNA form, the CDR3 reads TGCGCCAGCAGCCAGGACTTTGGTGGCACAGATACGCAGTATTTT.

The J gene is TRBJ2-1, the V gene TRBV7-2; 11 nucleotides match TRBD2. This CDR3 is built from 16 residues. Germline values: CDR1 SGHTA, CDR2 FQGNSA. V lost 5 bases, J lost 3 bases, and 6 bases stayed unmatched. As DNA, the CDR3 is TGTGCCAGCAGCCTCACCGGGACTAGCGGCTACAATGAGCAGTTCTTC. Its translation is CASSLTGTSGYNEQFF.

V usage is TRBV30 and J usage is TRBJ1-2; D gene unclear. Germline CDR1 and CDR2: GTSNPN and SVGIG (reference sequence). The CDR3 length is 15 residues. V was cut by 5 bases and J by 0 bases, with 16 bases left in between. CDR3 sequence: CAWAPEAGANYGYTF. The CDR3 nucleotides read TGTGCCTGGGCGCCGGAGGCAGGAGCTAACTATGGCTACACCTTC.

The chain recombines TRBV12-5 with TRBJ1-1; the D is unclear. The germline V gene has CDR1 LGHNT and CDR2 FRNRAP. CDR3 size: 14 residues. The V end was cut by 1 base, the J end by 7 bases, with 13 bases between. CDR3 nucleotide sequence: TGTGCTAGTGGTTTGGGACGACTTGACGGTGAAGCTTTCTTT. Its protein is CASGLGRLDGEAFF.

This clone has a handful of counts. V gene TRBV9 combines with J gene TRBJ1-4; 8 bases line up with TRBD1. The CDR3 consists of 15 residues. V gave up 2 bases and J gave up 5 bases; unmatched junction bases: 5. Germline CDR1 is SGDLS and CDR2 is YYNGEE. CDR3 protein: CASSVAGGLNEKLFF. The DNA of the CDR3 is TGTGCCAGCAGCGTTGCAGGGGGCCTCAATGAAAAACTGTTTTTT.

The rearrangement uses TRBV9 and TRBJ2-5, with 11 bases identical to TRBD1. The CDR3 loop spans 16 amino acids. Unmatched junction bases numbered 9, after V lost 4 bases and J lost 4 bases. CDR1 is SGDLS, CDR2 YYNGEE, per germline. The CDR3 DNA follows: TGTGCCAGCAGCTATAGGGACAGGGGGTATCGAGAGACCCAGTACTTC. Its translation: CASSYRDRGYRETQYF. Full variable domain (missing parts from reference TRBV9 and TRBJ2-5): DSGVTQTPKHLITATGQRVTLRCSPRSGDLSVYWYQQSLDQGLQFLIQYYNGEERAKGNILERFSAQQFPDLHSELNLSSLELGDSALYFCASSYRDRGYRETQYFGPGTRLLVL.

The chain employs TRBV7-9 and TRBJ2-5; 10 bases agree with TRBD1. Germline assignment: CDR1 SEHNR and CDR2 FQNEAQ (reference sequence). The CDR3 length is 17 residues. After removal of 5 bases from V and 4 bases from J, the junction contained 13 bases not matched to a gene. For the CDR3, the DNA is TGTGCCAGCAGCCCGAGAGGGACAGGGGCCTTCGGAGAGACCCAGTACTTC. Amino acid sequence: CASSPRGTGAFGETQYF.

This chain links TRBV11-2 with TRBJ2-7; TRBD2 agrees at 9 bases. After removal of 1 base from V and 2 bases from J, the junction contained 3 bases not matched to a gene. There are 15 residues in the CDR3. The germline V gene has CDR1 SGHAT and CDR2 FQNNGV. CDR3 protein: CASSLGAGGTYEQYF. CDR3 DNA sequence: TGTGCCAGCAGCTTAGGAGCGGGGGGAACCTACGAGCAGTACTTC.

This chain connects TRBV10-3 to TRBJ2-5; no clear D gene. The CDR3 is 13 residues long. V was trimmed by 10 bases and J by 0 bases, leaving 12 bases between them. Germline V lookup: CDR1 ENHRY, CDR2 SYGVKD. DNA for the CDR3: TGTGCCACTCAAGACGGGTACCAAGAGACCCAGTACTTC. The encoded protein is CATQDGYQETQYF.

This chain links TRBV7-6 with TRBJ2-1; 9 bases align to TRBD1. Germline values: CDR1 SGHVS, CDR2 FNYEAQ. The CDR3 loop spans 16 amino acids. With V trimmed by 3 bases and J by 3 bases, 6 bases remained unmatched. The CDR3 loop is CASSFDRGVDYNEQFF. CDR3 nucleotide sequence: TGTGCCAGCAGCTTTGACAGGGGGGTGGACTACAATGAGCAGTTCTTC.

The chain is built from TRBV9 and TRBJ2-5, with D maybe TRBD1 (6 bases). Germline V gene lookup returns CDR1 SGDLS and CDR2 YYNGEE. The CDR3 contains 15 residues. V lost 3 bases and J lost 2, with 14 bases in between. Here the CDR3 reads CASSARQARQETQYF. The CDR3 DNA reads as TGTGCCAGCAGCGCGAGACAGGCCAGGCAAGAGACCCAGTACTTC. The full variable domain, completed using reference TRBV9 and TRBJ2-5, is DSGVTQTPKHLITATGQRVTLRCSPRSGDLSVYWYQQSLDQGLQFLIQYYNGEERAKGNILERFSAQQFPDLHSELNLSSLELGDSALYFCASSARQARQETQYFGPGTRLLVL.

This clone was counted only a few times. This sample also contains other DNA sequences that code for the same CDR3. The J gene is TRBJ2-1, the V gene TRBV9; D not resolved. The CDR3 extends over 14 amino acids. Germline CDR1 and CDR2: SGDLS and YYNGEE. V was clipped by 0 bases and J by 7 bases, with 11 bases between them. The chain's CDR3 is CASSVGSLENEQFF. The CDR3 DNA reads TGTGCCAGCAGCGTAGGGAGTCTGGAGAATGAGCAGTTCTTC.

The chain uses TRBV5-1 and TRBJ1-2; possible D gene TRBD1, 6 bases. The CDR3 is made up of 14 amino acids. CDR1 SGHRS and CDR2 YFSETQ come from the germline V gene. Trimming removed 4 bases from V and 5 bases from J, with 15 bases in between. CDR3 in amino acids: CASSGSGGAYGYTF. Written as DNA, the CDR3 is TGCGCCAGCAGCGGATCGGGGGGCGCGTATGGCTACACCTTC.

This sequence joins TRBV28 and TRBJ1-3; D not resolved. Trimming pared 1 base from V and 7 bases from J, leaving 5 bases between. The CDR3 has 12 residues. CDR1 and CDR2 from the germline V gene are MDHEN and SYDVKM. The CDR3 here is CASSLSSNTIYF. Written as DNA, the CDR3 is TGTGCCAGCAGTTTATCCAGTAACACCATATATTTT.

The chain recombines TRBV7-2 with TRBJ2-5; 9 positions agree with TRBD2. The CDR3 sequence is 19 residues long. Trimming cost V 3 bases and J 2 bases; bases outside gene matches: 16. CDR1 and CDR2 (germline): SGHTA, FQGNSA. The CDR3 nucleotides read TGTGCCAGCAGCTTCTTTTATCGCGGTAGCGGGGGACTACAAGAGACCCAGTACTTC. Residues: CASSFFYRGSGGLQETQYF.

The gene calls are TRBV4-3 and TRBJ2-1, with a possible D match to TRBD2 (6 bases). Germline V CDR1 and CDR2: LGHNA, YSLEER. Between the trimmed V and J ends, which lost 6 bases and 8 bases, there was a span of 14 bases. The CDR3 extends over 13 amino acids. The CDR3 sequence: CASSHGRRDEQFF. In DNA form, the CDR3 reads TGCGCCAGCAGTCATGGGAGGAGGGATGAGCAGTTCTTC.

CDR3 nucleotides: TGTGCCAGCAGTACTTACAGGGGAGGCCGCTCCTACGAGCAGTACTTC. Protein: CASSTYRGGRSYEQYF. The chain carries TRBV28 and TRBJ2-5, with D perhaps matching TRBD1 (7 bases). The better agreement between TRBJ2-7 and the DNA end casts doubt on the J call. This CDR3 has 16 residues. CDR1 MDHEN and CDR2 SYDVKM come from the germline V gene.

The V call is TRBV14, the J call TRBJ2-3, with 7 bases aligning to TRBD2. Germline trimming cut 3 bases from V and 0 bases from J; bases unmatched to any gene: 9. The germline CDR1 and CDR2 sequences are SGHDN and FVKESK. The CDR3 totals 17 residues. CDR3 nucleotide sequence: TGTGCCAGCAGCCATGCGCTAGCGGAATCTAGCACAGATACGCAGTATTTT. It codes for CASSHALAESSTDTQYF. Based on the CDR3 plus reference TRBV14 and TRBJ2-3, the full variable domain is EAGVTQFPSHSVIEKGQTVTLRCDPISGHDNLYWYRRVMGKEIKFLLHFVKESKQDESGMPNNRFLAERTGGTYSTLKVQPAELEDSGVYFCASSHALAESSTDTQYFGPGTRLTVL.